This TCR beta chain comes out of a study of blood T cell repertoires in COVID-19. This clone was seen a single time. TCRdb's table, derived via immunoSEQ multiplex PCR, lists solely in-frame clones and lacks some. Among about 43,000 clones listed, about 89% were seen once. V was pared by 5 bases and J by 4 bases, with 12 bases of the junction left unmatched. Germline CDR1 is SGHVS and CDR2 is FNYEAQ. The CDR3 is made up of 18 amino acids. The sequence derives from a human donor in a cohort sampled during active COVID-19. Sequencing input: peripheral blood. The chain links TRBV7-6 to TRBJ2-7, with 15 bases matching TRBD2. This CDR3 is CASSDTPGTSGRYYEQYF. The CDR3 nucleotides read TGTGCCAGCAGCGACACCCCCGGGACTAGCGGGAGGTATTACGAGCAGTACTTC. Drawing the rest from reference TRBV7-6 and TRBJ2-7, the complete variable domain is GAGVSQSPRYKVTKRGQDVALRCDPISGHVSLYWYRQALGQGPEFLTYFNYEAQQDKSGLPNDRFSAERPEGSISTLTIQRTEQRDSAMYRCASSDTPGTSGRYYEQYFGPGTRLTVT.